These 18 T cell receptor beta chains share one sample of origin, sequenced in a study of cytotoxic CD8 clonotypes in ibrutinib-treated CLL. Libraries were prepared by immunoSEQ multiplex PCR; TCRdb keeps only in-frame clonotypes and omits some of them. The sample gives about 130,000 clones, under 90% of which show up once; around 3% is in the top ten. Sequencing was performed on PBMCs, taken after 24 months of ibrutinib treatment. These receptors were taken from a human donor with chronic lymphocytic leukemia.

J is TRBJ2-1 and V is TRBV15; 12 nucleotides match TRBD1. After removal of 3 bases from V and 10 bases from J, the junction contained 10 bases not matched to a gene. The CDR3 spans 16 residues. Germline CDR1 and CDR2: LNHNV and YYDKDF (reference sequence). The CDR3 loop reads CATSSRPGQGAGEQFF. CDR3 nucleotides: TGTGCCACCAGCAGCCGACCGGGACAGGGGGCCGGGGAGCAGTTCTTC.

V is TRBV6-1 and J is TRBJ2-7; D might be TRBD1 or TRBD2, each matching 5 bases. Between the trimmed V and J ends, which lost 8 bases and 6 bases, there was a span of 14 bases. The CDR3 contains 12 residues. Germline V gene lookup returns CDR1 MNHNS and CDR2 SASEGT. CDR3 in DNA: TGTGCCAGCCGATTTGGTGGGGGCGAGCAGTACTTC. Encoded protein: CASRFGGGEQYF.

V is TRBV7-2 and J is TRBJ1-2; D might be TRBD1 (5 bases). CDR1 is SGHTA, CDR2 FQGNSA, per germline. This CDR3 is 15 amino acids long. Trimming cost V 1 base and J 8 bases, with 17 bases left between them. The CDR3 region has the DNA TGTGCCAGCAGCTTAGGTGGGGGTGGCCAGGAAGGCTACACCTTC. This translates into CASSLGGGGQEGYTF.

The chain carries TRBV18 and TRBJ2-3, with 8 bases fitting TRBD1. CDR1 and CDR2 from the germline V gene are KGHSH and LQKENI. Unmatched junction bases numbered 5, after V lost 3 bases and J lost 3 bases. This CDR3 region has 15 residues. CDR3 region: CASSPGQDYTDTQYF. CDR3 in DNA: TGTGCCAGCTCACCGGGACAGGACTATACAGATACGCAGTATTTT. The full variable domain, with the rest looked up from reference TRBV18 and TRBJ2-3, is NAGVMQNPRHLVRRRGQEARLRCSPMKGHSHVYWYRQLPEEGLKFMVYLQKENIIDESGMPKERFSAEFPKEGPSILRIQQVVRGDSAAYFCASSPGQDYTDTQYFGPGTRLTVL.

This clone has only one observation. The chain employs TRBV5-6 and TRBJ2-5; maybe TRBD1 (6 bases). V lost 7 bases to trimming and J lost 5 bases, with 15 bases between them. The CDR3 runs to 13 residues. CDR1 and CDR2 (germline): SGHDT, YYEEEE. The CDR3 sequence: CASGPRGRETQYF. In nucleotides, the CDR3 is TGTGCCAGCGGCCCCAGGGGCCGGGAGACCCAGTACTTC.

The CDR3 here is CASRPRGNGEKLFF. Written as DNA, the CDR3 is TGTGCCAGCAGGCCGAGGGGGAATGGTGAAAAACTGTTTTTT. V and J are TRBV6-5 and TRBJ1-4; D may be TRBD1 (6 bases). This CDR3 is built from 14 residues. V lost 6 bases, J lost 7 bases, and 15 bases lay in between. CDR1 MNHEY and CDR2 SVGAGI come from the germline V gene.

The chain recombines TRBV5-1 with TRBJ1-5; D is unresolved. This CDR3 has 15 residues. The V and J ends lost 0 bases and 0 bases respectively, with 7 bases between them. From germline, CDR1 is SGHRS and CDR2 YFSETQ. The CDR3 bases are TGCGCCAGCAGCTTGGGGGGTTATAGCAATCAGCCCCAGCATTTT. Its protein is CASSLGGYSNQPQHF.

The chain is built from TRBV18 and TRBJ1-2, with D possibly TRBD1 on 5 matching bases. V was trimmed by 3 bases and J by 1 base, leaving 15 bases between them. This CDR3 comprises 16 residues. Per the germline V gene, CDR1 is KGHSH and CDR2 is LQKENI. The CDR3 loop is CASSPWDDSFNYGYTF. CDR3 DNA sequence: TGTGCCAGCTCACCGTGGGACGACAGTTTTAACTATGGCTACACCTTC.

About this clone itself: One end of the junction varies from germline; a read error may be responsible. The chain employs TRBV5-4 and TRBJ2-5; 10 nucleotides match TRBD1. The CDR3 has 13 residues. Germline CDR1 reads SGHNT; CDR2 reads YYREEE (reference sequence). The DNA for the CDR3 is TGTGCCAGCAGCTTCACGACCGGGACAGGGGACAACTTC. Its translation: CASSFTTGTGDNF. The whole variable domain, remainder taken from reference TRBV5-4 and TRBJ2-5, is ETGVTQSPTHLIKTRGQQVTLRCSSQSGHNTVSWYQQALGQGPQFIFQYYREEENGRGNFPPRFSGLQFPNYSSELNVNALELDDSALYLCASSFTTGTGDNFGPGTRLLVL.

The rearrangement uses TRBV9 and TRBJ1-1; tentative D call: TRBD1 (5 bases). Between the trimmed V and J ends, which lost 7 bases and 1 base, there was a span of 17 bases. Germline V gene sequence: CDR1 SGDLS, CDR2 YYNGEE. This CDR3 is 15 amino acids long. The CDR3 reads CASGDRRGTNTEAFF. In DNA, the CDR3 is TGTGCCAGCGGAGACCGCCGGGGCACGAACACTGAAGCTTTCTTT. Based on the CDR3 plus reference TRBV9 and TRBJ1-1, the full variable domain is DSGVTQTPKHLITATGQRVTLRCSPRSGDLSVYWYQQSLDQGLQFLIQYYNGEERAKGNILERFSAQQFPDLHSELNLSSLELGDSALYFCASGDRRGTNTEAFFGQGTRLTVV.

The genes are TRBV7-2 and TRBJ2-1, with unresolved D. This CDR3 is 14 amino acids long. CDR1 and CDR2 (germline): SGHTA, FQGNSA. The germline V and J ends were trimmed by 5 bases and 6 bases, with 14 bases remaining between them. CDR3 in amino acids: CASSLRPRVNEQFF. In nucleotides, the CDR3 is TGTGCCAGCAGCCTACGTCCCCGGGTCAATGAGCAGTTCTTC.

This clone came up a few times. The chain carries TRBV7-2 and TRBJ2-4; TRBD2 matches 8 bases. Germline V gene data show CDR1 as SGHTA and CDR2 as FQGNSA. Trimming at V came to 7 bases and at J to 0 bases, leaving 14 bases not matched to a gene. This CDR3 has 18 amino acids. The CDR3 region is CASTLRGGISLAKNIQYF. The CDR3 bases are TGTGCCAGCACGCTCCGGGGGGGCATCTCCTTAGCCAAAAACATTCAGTACTTC.

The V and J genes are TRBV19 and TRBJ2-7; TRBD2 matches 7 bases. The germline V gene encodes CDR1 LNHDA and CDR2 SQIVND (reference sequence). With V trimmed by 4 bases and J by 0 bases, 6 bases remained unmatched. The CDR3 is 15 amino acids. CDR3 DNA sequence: TGTGCCAGTAGTACACAGCGGGGCCGCTCCTACGAGCAGTACTTC. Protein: CASSTQRGRSYEQYF.

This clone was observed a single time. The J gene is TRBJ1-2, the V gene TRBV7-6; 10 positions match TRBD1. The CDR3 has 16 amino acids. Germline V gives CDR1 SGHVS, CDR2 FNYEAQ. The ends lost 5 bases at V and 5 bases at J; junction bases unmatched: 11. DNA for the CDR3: TGTGCCAGCAGCGCACAAGGGACAGGGGCTACGTATGGCTACACCTTC. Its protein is CASSAQGTGATYGYTF.

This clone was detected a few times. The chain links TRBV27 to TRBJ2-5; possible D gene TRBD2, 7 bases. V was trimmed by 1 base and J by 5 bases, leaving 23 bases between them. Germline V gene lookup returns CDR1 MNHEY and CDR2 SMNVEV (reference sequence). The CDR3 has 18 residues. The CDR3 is CASSLFSRGQAGRETQYF. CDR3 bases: TGTGCCAGCAGTTTATTTTCGCGGGGGCAGGCGGGGCGGGAGACCCAGTACTTC.

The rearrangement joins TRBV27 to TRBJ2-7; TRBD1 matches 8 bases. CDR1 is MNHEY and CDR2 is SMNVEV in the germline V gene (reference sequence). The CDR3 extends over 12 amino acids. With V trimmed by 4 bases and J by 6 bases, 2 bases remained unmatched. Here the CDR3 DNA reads TGTGCCAGCAGTTGGACAGGGAGCGAGCAGTACTTC. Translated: CASSWTGSEQYF.

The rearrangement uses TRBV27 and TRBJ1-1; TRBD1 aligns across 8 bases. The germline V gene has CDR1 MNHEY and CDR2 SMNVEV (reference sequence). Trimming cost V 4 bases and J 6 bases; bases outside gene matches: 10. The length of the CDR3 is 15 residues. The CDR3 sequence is CASSSHQGAFSEAFF. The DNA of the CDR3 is TGTGCCAGCAGTTCCCATCAGGGGGCGTTTTCTGAAGCTTTCTTT.

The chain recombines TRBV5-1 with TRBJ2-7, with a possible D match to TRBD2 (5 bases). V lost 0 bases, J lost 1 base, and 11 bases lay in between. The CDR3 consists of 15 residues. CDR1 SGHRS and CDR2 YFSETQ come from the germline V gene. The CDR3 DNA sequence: TGCGCCAGCAGCTTGGCCCCTAGCTATTCCTACGAGCAGTACTTC. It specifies CASSLAPSYSYEQYF.